Listed below are T cell receptor beta chains from one sample, sequenced in a study of blood T cell repertoires in COVID-19. Some clones are missing from TCRdb's copy, which holds only in-frame ones; the method was immunoSEQ multiplex PCR. The sample lists 95,000 to 150,000 clones; over 75% were seen once. The sequencing input was peripheral blood. Receptor source: a woman between 65 and 79 years old with acute or convalescent COVID-19. The CDR3 runs from the conserved cysteine through the conserved F or W. D genes are given only for firm matches. Expanded clones get a size class; other rows say once, few or many, or leave the size out.

>.|TRBJ2-2|TRBV7-2|.
TGTGCCAGCAGCGCTCTGACAGTCACCGGGGAGCTGTTTTTT
CASSALTVTGELFF
>.|TRBJ2-1|TRBV15|.
TGTGCCACCAGCAGAGTTGCCTCCACTCGTGGTGAGCAGTTCTTC
CATSRVASTRGEQFF
>.|TRBJ2-2|TRBV4-3|.
TGCGCCAGCAGCCAACAGGTGGACACCGGGGAGCTGTTTTTT
CASSQQVDTGELFF
>TRBD2|TRBJ2-3|TRBV29-1|.
TGCAGCGTTGAGTTAGCGGGGGGGCGCACAGATACGCAGTATTTT
CSVELAGGRTDTQYF
>TRBD2|TRBJ2-7|TRBV11-1|.
TGTGCCAGCAGTCGACGTAGCGGGGGGGAGTACGAGCAGTACTTC
CASSRRSGGEYEQYF
>.|TRBJ1-3|TRBV19|.
TGTGCCAGTAAAAGACAGTACTCTGGAAACACCATATATTTT
CASKRQYSGNTIYF
>TRBD1|TRBJ1-6|TRBV19|few
TGTGCCACTAAGGACAGGCAATTGAACAATTCACCCCTCCACTTT
CATKDRQLNNSPLHF
>.|TRBJ1-1|TRBV5-4|.
TGTGCCAGCAGCTTGGGGGGAGGGGGGAACACTGAAGCTTTCTTT
CASSLGGGGNTEAFF
>.|TRBJ2-3|TRBV5-1|.
TGCGCCAGCAGCTCCCTCAGGAACACAGATACGCAGTATTTT
CASSSLRNTDTQYF
>.|TRBJ2-3|TRBV5-1|.
TGCGCCAGCAGCTTGCTTAGTGGGGCCACTGCGAATACGCAGTATTTT
CASSLLSGATANTQYF
>.|TRBJ1-1|TRBV6-4|few
TGTGCCAGCAGTGACTCGACTACCGCTTCTGAAGCTTTCTTT
CASSDSTTASEAFF
>TRBD1|TRBJ1-1|TRBV3-1/TRBV3-2|few
TGTGCCAGCAGCTATTCCCAGGGGGCTGAAGCTTTCTTT
CASSYSQGAEAFF
>.|TRBJ1-2|TRBV11-3|.
TGTGCCAGCAGCTTAGGTCCTTATGGCTACACCTTC
CASSLGPYGYTF
>.|TRBJ1-4|TRBV7-8|.
TGTGCCAGCAGCGCAATTAAACTACAGGGTACTGGCGAAAAACTGTTTTTT
CASSAIKLQGTGEKLFF
>TRBD1|TRBJ1-1|TRBV5-5|.
TGTGCCAGCAGCTGGGGACAGGGGAGAACTGAAGCTTTCTTT
CASSWGQGRTEAFF
>TRBD1|TRBJ1-1|TRBV15|.
TGTGCCACCAGCAGATCTTCTAAACAGGGGGGAACTGAAGCTTTCTTT
CATSRSSKQGGTEAFF
>.|TRBJ1-2|TRBV29-1|few
TGCAGTACTTGGGACAACGGCTACACCTTC
CSTWDNGYTF
>.|TRBJ1-1|TRBV5-1|.
TGCGCCAGCAGCTTGGGAATGGGGGCCCAAAACACTGAAGCTTTCTTT
CASSLGMGAQNTEAFF
>TRBD1|TRBJ2-1|TRBV27|.
TGTGCCAGCAGTGTGGACAGGGGAACCTACAATGAGCAGTTCTTC
CASSVDRGTYNEQFF
>.|TRBJ2-7|TRBV19|.
TGTGCCAGTAGTTCCTCCCGGGGATACGAGCAGTACTTC
CASSSSRGYEQYF
>.|TRBJ2-3|TRBV12-3/TRBV12-4|.
TGTGCCAGCGGCGGAAGCACAGATACGCAGTATTTT
CASGGSTDTQYF
>.|TRBJ1-2|TRBV7-9|.
TGTGCCAGCAGCTCACAGGGTTTGGGTGGCTACACCTTC
CASSSQGLGGYTF
>TRBD2|TRBJ2-1|TRBV5-1|.
TGCGCCAGCAGCCTCATGGCGAGCGGGGGTGGGAATGAGCAGTTCTTC
CASSLMASGGGNEQFF
>.|TRBJ1-2|TRBV7-8|.
TGTGCCAGCAGCTTATTAACAGGTGGTTTAGGCTATGGCTACACCTTC
CASSLLTGGLGYGYTF
>TRBD2|TRBJ2-1|TRBV18|.
TGTGCCAGCTCACCACGACTAGCGGGCAATGAGCAGTTCTTC
CASSPRLAGNEQFF
>.|TRBJ1-4|TRBV30|.
TGTGCCTGGGCTACACAGGGATGGGTTGAAAAACTGTTTTTT
CAWATQGWVEKLFF
>.|TRBJ2-2|TRBV5-6|.
TGTGCCAGCACCAGGGGGAACACCGGGGAGCTGTTTTTT
CASTRGNTGELFF
>.|TRBJ1-2|TRBV19|few
TGTGCCAGTATCCCTCGGGGAGACTATGGCTACACCTTC
CASIPRGDYGYTF
>.|TRBJ1-5|TRBV19|.
TGTGCCAGTGCCGACAGGTTCGGGAAGCCTCAGCCCCAGCATTTT
CASADRFGKPQPQHF
>.|TRBJ1-2|TRBV24-1|.
TGTGCCGCGGGGGGGGAACCCGATGGCTACACCTTC
CAAGGEPDGYTF
>.|TRBJ1-4|TRBV7-2|.
TGTGCCAGCAGCCCCGGGACTCTAGGGGAAAAACTGTTTTTT
CASSPGTLGEKLFF
>TRBD2|TRBJ2-1|TRBV5-1|.
TGCGCCAGCAGCTTGGTGCCTAGCGGGGGGGCCTTCAATGAGCAGTTCTTC
CASSLVPSGGAFNEQFF
>TRBD1|TRBJ1-4|TRBV9|.
TGTGCCAGCAGCGCGGGGACAGGGCTCAGTGAAAAACTGTTTTTT
CASSAGTGLSEKLFF
>.|TRBJ1-2|TRBV2|.
TGTGCCAGCAGTTTTGGACAACGTCTCACCTTC
CASSFGQRLTF
>.|TRBJ1-5|TRBV2|.
TGTGCCAGCATCCAGGGACTGGGACTCAATCAGCCCCAGCATTTT
CASIQGLGLNQPQHF
>TRBD1|TRBJ1-1|TRBV3-1/TRBV3-2|.
TGTGCCAGCAGACCGATGACAGGGAGCACTGAAGCTTTCTTT
CASRPMTGSTEAFF
>.|TRBJ1-4|TRBV7-9|.
TGTGCCAGCAGCTTACAGGGATTGAATGAAAAACTGTTTTTT
CASSLQGLNEKLFF